The rows below give T cell receptor beta chains drawn from one sample of a study of beta chain features in type 1 diabetes. Some clones are missing from TCRdb's copy, which holds only in-frame ones; the method was immunoSEQ multiplex PCR. The sample shows a few hundred thousand clones, 30% of them seen only once. What was sequenced was naive CD4+ T cells from blood. These receptors were collected from a man between 18 and 35 years old in good health. Each CDR3 is given with its conserved first and last residue. The order of the fields is J gene, V gene, CDR3 protein.

TRBJ1-2	TRBV7-9	CASSLIAGTGYTF
TRBJ2-3	TRBV15	CATSTGLAGVADTQYF
TRBJ1-4	TRBV15	CATSRDTGTGTEKLFF
TRBJ2-3	TRBV7-8	CASSLGTSGRYTDTQYF
TRBJ2-7	TRBV21-1	CASTGLSSYEQYF
TRBJ1-1	TRBV30	CAWSFFGLEDTEAFF
TRBJ2-1	TRBV15	CATSIPYNEQFF
TRBJ2-7	TRBV7-9	CASSLAGVGEQYF
TRBJ2-3	TRBV30	CAWSVVGTRADTQYF
TRBJ2-3	TRBV6-1	CASKRGQGADTQYF
TRBJ2-7	TRBV2	CASSVQGYEQYF
TRBJ2-2	TRBV30	CAWSVGLGRTGELFF
TRBJ2-7	TRBV7-2	CASSSQAPYEQYF
TRBJ2-1	TRBV18	CASSPGIGEQFF
TRBJ2-7	TRBV7-9	CASSPVLGKGSYEQYF
TRBJ2-7	TRBV5-1	CASSLDWTASGFEQYF
TRBJ1-5	TRBV7-9	CASSLGPRGTGPNQPQHF
TRBJ2-5	TRBV7-9	CASSLGPPETQYF
TRBJ2-1	TRBV30	CAWSGSGTPRTFSSYNEQFF
TRBJ2-3	TRBV30	CAWSRDRGQYF
TRBJ1-4	TRBV25-1	CASSGTGPNEKLFF
TRBJ2-3	TRBV10-2	CASRFTGDTQYF
TRBJ2-1	TRBV9	CASSLGPLYNEQFF